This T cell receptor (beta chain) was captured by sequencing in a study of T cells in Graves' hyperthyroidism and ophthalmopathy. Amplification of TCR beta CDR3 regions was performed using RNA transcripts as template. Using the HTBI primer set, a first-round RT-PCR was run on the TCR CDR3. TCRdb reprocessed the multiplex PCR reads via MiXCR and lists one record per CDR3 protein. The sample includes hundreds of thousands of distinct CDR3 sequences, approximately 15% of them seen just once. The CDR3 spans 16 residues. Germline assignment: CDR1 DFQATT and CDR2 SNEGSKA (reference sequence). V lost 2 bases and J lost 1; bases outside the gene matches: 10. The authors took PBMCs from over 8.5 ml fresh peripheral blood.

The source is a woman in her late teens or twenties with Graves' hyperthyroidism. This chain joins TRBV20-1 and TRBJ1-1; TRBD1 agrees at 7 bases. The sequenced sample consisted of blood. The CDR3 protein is CSARNPRTGPNTEAFF. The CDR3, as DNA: TGCAGTGCTAGAAACCCCCGGACAGGACCGAACACTGAAGCTTTCTTT.